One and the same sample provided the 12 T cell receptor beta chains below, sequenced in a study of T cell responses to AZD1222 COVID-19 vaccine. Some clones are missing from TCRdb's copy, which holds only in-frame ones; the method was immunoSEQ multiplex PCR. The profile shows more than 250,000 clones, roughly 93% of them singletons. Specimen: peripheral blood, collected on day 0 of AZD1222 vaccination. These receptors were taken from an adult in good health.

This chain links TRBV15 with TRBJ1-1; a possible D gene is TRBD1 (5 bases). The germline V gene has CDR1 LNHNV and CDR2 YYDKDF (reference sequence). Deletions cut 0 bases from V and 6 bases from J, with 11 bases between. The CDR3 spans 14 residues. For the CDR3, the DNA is TGTGCCACCAGCAGAGATCTTAAGGGGCCTGAAGCTTTCTTT. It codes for CATSRDLKGPEAFF.

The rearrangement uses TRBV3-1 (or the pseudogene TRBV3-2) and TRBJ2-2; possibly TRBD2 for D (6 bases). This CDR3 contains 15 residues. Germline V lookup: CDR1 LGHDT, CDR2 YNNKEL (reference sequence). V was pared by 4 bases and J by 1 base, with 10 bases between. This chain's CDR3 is CASSPDGRNTGELFF. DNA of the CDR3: TGTGCCAGCAGCCCGGACGGGAGGAACACCGGGGAGCTGTTTTTT.

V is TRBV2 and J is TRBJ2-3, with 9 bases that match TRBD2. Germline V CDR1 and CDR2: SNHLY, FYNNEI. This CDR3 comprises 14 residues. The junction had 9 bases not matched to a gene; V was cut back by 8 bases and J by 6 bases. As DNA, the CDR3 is TGTGCCAGCCTCCGCGGCGGGGGGGCGGATACGCAGTATTTT. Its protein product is CASLRGGGADTQYF.

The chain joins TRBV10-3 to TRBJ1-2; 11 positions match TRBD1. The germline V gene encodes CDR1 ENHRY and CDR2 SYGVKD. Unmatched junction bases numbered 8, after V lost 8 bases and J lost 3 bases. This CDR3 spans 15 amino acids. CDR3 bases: TGTGCCATCTCAAACGGGACAGGGGGTTACTATGGCTACACCTTC. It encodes CAISNGTGGYYGYTF.

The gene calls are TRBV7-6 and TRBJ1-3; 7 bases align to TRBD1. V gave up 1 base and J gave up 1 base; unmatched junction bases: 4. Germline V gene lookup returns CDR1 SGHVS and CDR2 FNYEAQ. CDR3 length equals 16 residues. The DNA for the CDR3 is TGTGCCAGCAGCTTAGGACAGGGTTTGTCTGGAAACACCATATATTTT. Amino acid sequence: CASSLGQGLSGNTIYF.

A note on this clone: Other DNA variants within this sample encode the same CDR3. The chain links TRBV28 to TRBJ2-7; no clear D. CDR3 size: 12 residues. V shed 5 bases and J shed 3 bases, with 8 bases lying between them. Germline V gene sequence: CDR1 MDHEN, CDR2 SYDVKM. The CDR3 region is CASSPSRYEQYF. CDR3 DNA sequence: TGTGCCAGCAGTCCCTCGCGCTACGAGCAGTACTTC.

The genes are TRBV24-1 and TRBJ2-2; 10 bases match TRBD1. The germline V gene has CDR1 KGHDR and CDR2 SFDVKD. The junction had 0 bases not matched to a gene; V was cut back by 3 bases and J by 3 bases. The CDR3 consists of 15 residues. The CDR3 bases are TGTGCCACCAGTGATGGGACAGGGGACACCGGGGAGCTGTTTTTT. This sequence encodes CATSDGTGDTGELFF.

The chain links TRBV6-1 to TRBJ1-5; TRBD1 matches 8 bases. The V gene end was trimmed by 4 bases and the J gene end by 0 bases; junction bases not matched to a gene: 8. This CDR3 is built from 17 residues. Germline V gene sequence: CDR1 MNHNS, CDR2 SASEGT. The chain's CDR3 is CASSVRGPSYSNQPQHF. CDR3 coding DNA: TGTGCCAGCAGTGTCAGGGGGCCATCTTATAGCAATCAGCCCCAGCATTTT.

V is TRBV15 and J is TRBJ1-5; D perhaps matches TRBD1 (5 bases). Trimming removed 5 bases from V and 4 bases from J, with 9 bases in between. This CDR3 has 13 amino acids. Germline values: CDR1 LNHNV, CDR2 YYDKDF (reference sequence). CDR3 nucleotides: TGTGCCACCAGCGGGGGGTCAAATCAGCCCCAGCATTTT. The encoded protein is CATSGGSNQPQHF.

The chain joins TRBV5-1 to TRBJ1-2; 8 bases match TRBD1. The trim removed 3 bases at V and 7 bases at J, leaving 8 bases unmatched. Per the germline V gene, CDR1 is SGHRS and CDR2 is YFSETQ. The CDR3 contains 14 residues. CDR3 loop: CASSSGQVRGGYTF. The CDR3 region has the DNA TGCGCCAGCAGCTCGGGACAGGTCCGAGGTGGCTACACCTTC.

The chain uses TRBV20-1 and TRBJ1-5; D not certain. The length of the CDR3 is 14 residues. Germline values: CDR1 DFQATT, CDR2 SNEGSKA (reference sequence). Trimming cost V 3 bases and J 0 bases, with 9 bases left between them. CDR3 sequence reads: CSASRRYSNQPQHF. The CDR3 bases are TGCAGTGCTAGTCGTCGGTATAGCAATCAGCCCCAGCATTTT.

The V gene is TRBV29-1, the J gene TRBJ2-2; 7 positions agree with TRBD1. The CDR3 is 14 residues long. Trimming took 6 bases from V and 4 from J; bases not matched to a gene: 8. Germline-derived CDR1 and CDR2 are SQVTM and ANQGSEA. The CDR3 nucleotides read TGCAGCGTACTCGACAGGGCGGGCACCGGGGAGCTGTTTTTT. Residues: CSVLDRAGTGELFF.